The 26 T cell receptor beta chains listed next were all sequenced from one sample in a study of response to subunit inactivated influenza vaccine. TCRdb fed the RT-PCR reads into MiXCR, producing one record per CDR3 protein. The data contain 610,000 or so distinct CDR3 sequences, 11% to 15% of them seen just once; the ten biggest clones take up around 10%. The specimen comprised PBMCs from blood, sampled 12 days after vaccination. These receptors came from a man aged 45-65 years who received an inactivated influenza vaccine.

The chain joins TRBV12-5 to TRBJ2-5; weak D call: TRBD2 (5 bases). Trimming cost V 4 bases and J 4 bases, with 10 bases left between them. This CDR3 comprises 13 residues. From germline, CDR1 is LGHNT and CDR2 FRNRAP. The CDR3 protein is CASGSGIRETQYF. The CDR3, as DNA: TGTGCTAGTGGTTCCGGGATTAGAGAGACCCAGTACTTC.

In its sample, this clonotype was seen many times. This chain links TRBV6-1 with TRBJ1-1, with D possibly matching TRBD1 (6 bases). The CDR3 contains 13 residues. Trimming took off 6 bases at V and 1 base at J, with 9 bases between the two ends. Germline loops: CDR1 MNHNS, CDR2 SASEGT. For the CDR3, the DNA is TGTGCCAGCAGCTGGGGACAGAACACTGAAGCTTTCTTT. It encodes CASSWGQNTEAFF.

The rearrangement uses TRBV5-1 and TRBJ2-7, with 11 bases identical to TRBD2. V was clipped by 3 bases and J by 3 bases; unmatched bases: 8. The CDR3 spans 16 residues. Germline V gives CDR1 SGHRS, CDR2 YFSETQ. The CDR3 region is CASSWEGTSGYYEQYF. The DNA of the CDR3 is TGCGCCAGCAGCTGGGAAGGGACTAGCGGCTACTACGAGCAGTACTTC.

The CDR3 DNA is TGTGCCAGCAGCTTAACTGCTGGGGGAGGGGATTGGGAGCAGTACTTC. Amino acids: CASSLTAGGGDWEQYF. V usage is TRBV7-2 and J usage is TRBJ2-7; 7 positions match TRBD2. The CDR3 covers 16 residues. The V gene's germline CDR1 is SGHTA and CDR2 FQGNSA. V shed 2 bases, J shed 7 bases, and the junction held 14 bases outside the gene matches.

This clonotype was detected only a few times. The rearrangement uses TRBV5-1 and TRBJ2-5; 8 positions agree with TRBD2. Germline V gene sequence: CDR1 SGHRS, CDR2 YFSETQ. V lost 3 bases to trimming and J lost 5 bases; unmatched junction nucleotides: 12. The CDR3 covers 16 residues. The CDR3 bases are TGCGCCAGCAGCTCCGGGACTAGTATGATGGTTGAGACCCAGTACTTC. This encodes CASSSGTSMMVETQYF.

This clonotype was picked up many times. The chain joins TRBV7-3 to TRBJ2-1, with a weak D call TRBD2 (6 bases). Germline V gene data show CDR1 as SGHTA and CDR2 as FQGTGA. This CDR3 has 17 amino acids. Trimming took off 4 bases at V and 0 bases at J, with 16 bases between the two ends. The CDR3 spells CASSSTGDLNSYNEQFF. The CDR3 DNA reads as TGTGCCAGCAGCTCCACCGGGGACTTGAACTCCTACAATGAGCAGTTCTTC.

In this sample, this clonotype turned up a few times. V usage is TRBV18 and J usage is TRBJ1-3, with D unclear. Per germline, CDR1 KGHSH and CDR2 LQKENI. The V end lost 0 bases, the J end lost 0 bases, and 6 bases lay between the germline ends. The CDR3 totals 15 residues. The CDR3 DNA reads TGTGCCAGCTCACCACCGTTTTACTCTGGAAACACCATATATTTT. It encodes CASSPPFYSGNTIYF.

This clonotype was observed a handful of times. The V and J genes are TRBV5-1 and TRBJ1-4; D not resolved. The CDR3 loop spans 15 amino acids. Germline V gives CDR1 SGHRS, CDR2 YFSETQ. The V end was cut by 4 bases, the J end by 8 bases, with 18 bases between. The CDR3 protein is CASSTGGVAGEKLFF. The CDR3 bases are TGCGCCAGCAGCACCGGTGGGGTCGCAGGAGAAAAACTGTTTTTT.

The chain couples TRBV9 to TRBJ2-5; the D is unclear. The CDR3 covers 14 residues. Germline CDR1 reads SGDLS; CDR2 reads YYNGEE. Between the trimmed V and J ends, which lost 7 bases and 4 bases, there was a span of 17 bases. Here the CDR3 reads CASGNQDYGETQYF. The CDR3 DNA is TGTGCCAGCGGGAATCAGGATTACGGAGAGACCCAGTACTTC.

The gene calls are TRBV5-1 and TRBJ2-1, with TRBD2 matching over 15 bases. V shed 5 bases and J 2 bases; nucleotides not matched to a gene: 5. The germline gives CDR1 SGHRS, CDR2 YFSETQ. The CDR3 is made up of 17 amino acids. In nucleotides, the CDR3 is TGCGCCAGCAGAGTGGGACTAGCGGGAGGAACCTACAATGAGCAGTTCTTC. As protein: CASRVGLAGGTYNEQFF.

The gene calls are TRBV7-2 and TRBJ2-2; 8 bases are a match to TRBD2. Germline CDR1 reads SGHTA; CDR2 reads FQGNSA. CDR3 length equals 15 residues. The V segment lost 1 base and the J segment 4 bases; nucleotides outside the gene matches: 2. The CDR3 region is CASSLGLAITGELFF. CDR3 DNA: TGTGCCAGCAGCTTAGGACTAGCGATCACCGGGGAGCTGTTTTTT.

This clonotype was seen repeatedly, ten times or more. The chain couples TRBV7-2 to TRBJ2-7; either TRBD1 or TRBD2 may fit D (5 bases each). The CDR3 spans 14 residues. Germline V gives CDR1 SGHTA, CDR2 FQGNSA. V dropped 5 bases and J dropped 3 bases, with 14 bases sitting between them. DNA of the CDR3: TGTGCCAGCAGCCTGGGACCAGCCTTCTACGAGCAGTACTTC. This sequence encodes CASSLGPAFYEQYF.

This clonotype was counted between two and nine times. The chain recombines TRBV12-3 or TRBV12-4 with TRBJ2-5; 9 nucleotides match TRBD1. There are 15 residues in the CDR3. Trimming removed 5 bases from V and 4 bases from J; junction bases left unmatched: 8. Written as DNA, the CDR3 is TGTGCCAGCAGTCCACAGGGGGCGGTTGGAGAGACCCAGTACTTC. It encodes CASSPQGAVGETQYF.

This clonotype was recorded many times. V gene TRBV7-2 combines with J gene TRBJ2-5, with D possibly called TRBD1 or TRBD2 (5 bases each). Germline V gives CDR1 SGHTA, CDR2 FQGNSA. The CDR3 totals 15 residues. Trimming left V 4 bases short and J 2 bases short, with 14 bases between. CDR3 sequence (DNA): TGTGCCAGCAGCTCACTTCGGGACGCACAAGAGACCCAGTACTTC. The encoded protein is CASSSLRDAQETQYF.

There are a few counts of this clonotype. V gene TRBV5-1 combines with J gene TRBJ2-1; TRBD2 aligns across 7 bases. The CDR3 is made up of 19 amino acids. The trim removed 0 bases at V and 5 bases at J, leaving 17 bases unmatched. Looked up from germline, CDR1 is SGHRS and CDR2 is YFSETQ. CDR3 nucleotides: TGCGCCAGCAGCTTGGGCTTTCTAAGTATAGCGGGCACTCACAATGAGCAGTTCTTC. Amino acid sequence: CASSLGFLSIAGTHNEQFF.

This chain connects TRBV7-8 to TRBJ2-1, with D hard to call. CDR3 length equals 16 residues. Per the germline V gene, CDR1 is SGHVS and CDR2 is FQNEAQ. Trimming took off 1 base at V and 0 bases at J, with 10 bases between the two ends. DNA for the CDR3: TGTGCCAGCAGCTTAGAAGCGAGGAGCTCCTACAATGAGCAGTTCTTC. This gives the protein CASSLEARSSYNEQFF.

This chain uses TRBV14 with TRBJ2-1, with 8 positions matching TRBD1. The CDR3 length is 13 residues. With V trimmed by 6 bases and J by 9 bases, 7 bases remained unmatched. Per the germline V gene, CDR1 is SGHDN and CDR2 is FVKESK. The CDR3 nucleotides read TGTGCCAGCAGGCGGACAGGGTCAGGTGAGCAGTTCTTC. Translated, it gives CASRRTGSGEQFF.

Only a few counts were recorded for this clonotype. V and J are TRBV20-1 and TRBJ1-1; possibly TRBD1 for D (6 bases). CDR3 length: 13 amino acids. CDR1 DFQATT and CDR2 SNEGSKA come from the germline V gene (reference sequence). V lost 2 bases and J 7 bases, leaving 14 bases between the germline ends. CDR3: CSARNREAGEAFF. CDR3 nucleotides: TGCAGTGCTAGAAACAGGGAGGCGGGTGAAGCTTTCTTT.

Only a few counts were recorded for this clonotype. V gene TRBV20-1 combines with J gene TRBJ2-1, with 10 bases aligning to TRBD2. The CDR3 totals 22 residues. Germline V CDR1 and CDR2: DFQATT, SNEGSKA (reference sequence). With 4 bases clipped from V and 0 bases from J, the junction kept 24 bases outside the gene matches. Here the CDR3 reads CSAISGRRTSGFPSSSYNEQFF. CDR3 nucleotides: TGCAGTGCTATATCGGGTAGACGGACTAGCGGTTTTCCTTCGAGCTCCTACAATGAGCAGTTCTTC.

This clonotype was seen ten or more times. The chain couples TRBV28 to TRBJ1-3, with a possible D match to TRBD1 (5 bases). V shed 5 bases and J shed 0 bases, with 8 bases lying between them. Germline lookup yields CDR1 MDHEN and CDR2 SYDVKM. The CDR3 consists of 14 residues. The CDR3 loop reads CASSPGNSGNTIYF. The CDR3 DNA reads TGTGCCAGCAGTCCAGGGAACTCTGGAAACACCATATATTTT.

A few counts support this clonotype. This sequence joins TRBV10-3 and TRBJ2-7, with D possibly being TRBD1 or TRBD2 (5 bases each). Trimming left V 6 bases short and J 3 bases short, with 12 bases between. Germline assignment: CDR1 ENHRY and CDR2 SYGVKD. The CDR3 is made up of 13 amino acids. The CDR3 DNA reads TGTGCCATCAGGAGGGGATCGGACTACGAGCAGTACTTC. This translates into CAIRRGSDYEQYF.

The chain recombines TRBV2 with TRBJ1-5; no firm D call. Germline V gene sequence: CDR1 SNHLY, CDR2 FYNNEI. CDR3 size: 16 residues. V gave up 6 bases and J gave up 1 base, with 16 bases separating them. The CDR3 sequence: CASRQRASRSNQPQHF. In DNA form, the CDR3 reads TGTGCCAGCAGACAACGGGCTTCACGCAGCAATCAGCCCCAGCATTTT.

V gene TRBV11-2 combines with J gene TRBJ2-2; TRBD1 agrees at 8 bases. Germline V gene sequence: CDR1 SGHAT, CDR2 FQNNGV. After removal of 0 bases from V and 1 base from J, the junction contained 4 bases not matched to a gene. This CDR3 is 17 amino acids long. The CDR3 DNA sequence: TGTGCCAGCAGCTTAGACAGGGGGCTATTGAACACCGGGGAGCTGTTTTTT. Translating gives CASSLDRGLLNTGELFF. The full variable domain, completed using reference TRBV11-2 and TRBJ2-2, is EAGVAQSPRYKIIEKRQSVAFWCNPISGHATLYWYQQILGQGPKLLIQFQNNGVVDDSQLPKDRFSAERLKGVDSTLKIQPAKLEDSAVYLCASSLDRGLLNTGELFFGEGSRLTVL.

In this sample, this clonotype turned up a few times. V is TRBV11-2 and J is TRBJ2-1; 9 positions agree with TRBD1. The CDR3 loop spans 13 amino acids. From germline, CDR1 is SGHAT and CDR2 FQNNGV. V shed 5 bases and J 16 bases; nucleotides not matched to a gene: 12. The CDR3 protein is CASSPDRGTIYFF. In nucleotides, the CDR3 is TGTGCCAGCAGCCCGGACAGGGGCACCATCTACTTCTTC.

The chain employs TRBV5-1 and TRBJ2-5; D remains unclear. Germline loops: CDR1 SGHRS, CDR2 YFSETQ. There are 14 residues in the CDR3. Trimming removed 4 bases at V and 3 bases at J, with 13 bases between. In DNA, the CDR3 is TGCGCCAGCAGCCCCCTGTCCGCCAAAGAGACCCAGTACTTC. This sequence encodes CASSPLSAKETQYF.

The V and J genes are TRBV5-1 and TRBJ1-4; 9 positions agree with TRBD1. CDR1 is SGHRS and CDR2 is YFSETQ in the germline V gene. The CDR3 contains 14 residues. The J segment lost 8 bases and the V segment lost 9 bases, leaving 11 bases of the junction unmatched. The CDR3 spells CATRLQGASEKLFF. The DNA of the CDR3 is TGCGCCACCCGGTTACAGGGGGCGTCCGAAAAACTGTTTTTT.